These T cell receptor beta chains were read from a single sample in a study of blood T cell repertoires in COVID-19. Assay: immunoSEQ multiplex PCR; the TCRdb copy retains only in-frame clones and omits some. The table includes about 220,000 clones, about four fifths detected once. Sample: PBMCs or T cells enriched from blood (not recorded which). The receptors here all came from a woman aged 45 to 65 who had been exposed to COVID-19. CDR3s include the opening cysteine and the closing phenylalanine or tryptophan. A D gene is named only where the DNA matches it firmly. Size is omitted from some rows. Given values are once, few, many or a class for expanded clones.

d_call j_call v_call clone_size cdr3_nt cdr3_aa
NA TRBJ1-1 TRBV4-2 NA TGTGCCAGCAGCCAAGTGGGAGAGAACACTGAAGCTTTCTTT CASSQVGENTEAFF
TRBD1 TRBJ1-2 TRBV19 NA TGTGCCAGTAGACCCGTCGGGGCAGGGGGCCCGGGTGGCTACACCTTC CASRPVGAGGPGGYTF
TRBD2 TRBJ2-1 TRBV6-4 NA TGTGCCAGCAGTGAAGGGCCTAGCGGGGTCTACAATGAGCAGTTCTTC CASSEGPSGVYNEQFF
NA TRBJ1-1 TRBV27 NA TGTGCCAGCAAGGTTAGCCACAACACTGAAGCTTTCTTT CASKVSHNTEAFF
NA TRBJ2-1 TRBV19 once TGTGCCAGTAGTATATGGCGGGGTGTTGGGACCGACAATGAGCAGTTCTTC CASSIWRGVGTDNEQFF
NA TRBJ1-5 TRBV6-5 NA TGTGCCAGCAGGGCCACCAATTTGAATCAGCCCCAGCATTTT CASRATNLNQPQHF
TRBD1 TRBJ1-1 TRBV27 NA TGTGCCAGCAATAGACACCGAGGACAGGGGAATAGCACTGAAGCTTTCTTT CASNRHRGQGNSTEAFF
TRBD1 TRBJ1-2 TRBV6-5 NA TGTGCCAGCAGTTACGGGACAGACTATGGCTACACCTTC CASSYGTDYGYTF
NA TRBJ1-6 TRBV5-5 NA TGTGCCAGCAGAATCAGGGAGGGGAATTCACCCCTCCACTTT CASRIREGNSPLHF
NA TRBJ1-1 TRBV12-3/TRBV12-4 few TGTGCCAGCAGAAAAAGCGGGGGCACTGAAGCTTTCTTT CASRKSGGTEAFF
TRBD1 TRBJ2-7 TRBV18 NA TGTGCCAGCTCACCAGGACAGGGGAACGAGCAGTACTTC CASSPGQGNEQYF
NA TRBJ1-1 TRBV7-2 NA TGTGCCAGCAGCCCTGGGGGGGTGAACACTGAAGCTTTCTTT CASSPGGVNTEAFF
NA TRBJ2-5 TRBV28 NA TGTGCCAGCAGTTCCGGGGACGGGGGAGAGACCCAGTACTTC CASSSGDGGETQYF
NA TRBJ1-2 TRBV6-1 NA TGTGCCAGCAGTGAAGGAGACAGCAACTATGGCTACACCTTC CASSEGDSNYGYTF
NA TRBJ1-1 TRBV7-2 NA TGTGCCAGCAGTCCTAGGCTAGGGAACACTGAAGCTTTCTTT CASSPRLGNTEAFF
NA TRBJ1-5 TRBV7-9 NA TGTGCCAGCAGCTTAGATACAGGGAATCAGCCCCAGCATTTT CASSLDTGNQPQHF
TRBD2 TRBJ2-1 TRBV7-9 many TGTGCCAGCAGACCCACTAGCGGGGGACCCTACAATGAGCAGTTCTTC CASRPTSGGPYNEQFF
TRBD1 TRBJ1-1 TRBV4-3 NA TGCGCCAGCAGCCAAGAGAGGACAGGCGGCGCTTTCTTT CASSQERTGGAFF
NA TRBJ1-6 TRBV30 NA TGTGCCTGGAGTGGAACTCCGTATTCACCCCTCCACTTT CAWSGTPYSPLHF
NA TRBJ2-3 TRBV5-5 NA TGTGCCAGCAGTCCGAGCACAGATACGCAGTATTTT CASSPSTDTQYF
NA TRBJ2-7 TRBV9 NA TGTGCCAGCAGCGGCTATGGGGGCGCGCAGTACTTC CASSGYGGAQYF
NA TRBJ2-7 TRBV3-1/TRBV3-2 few TGTGCCAGCAGCGGGGCCCACGAGCAGTACTTC CASSGAHEQYF
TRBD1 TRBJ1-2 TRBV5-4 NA TGTGCCAGCGGAGAGGACAGGGGCTATGGCTACACCTTC CASGEDRGYGYTF
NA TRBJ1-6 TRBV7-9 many TGTGCCAGCAGCTTAGCAACGGACACTACCCTTAGATCACCCCTCCACTTT CASSLATDTTLRSPLHF
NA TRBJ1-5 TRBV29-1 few TGCAGCGTTGATCAGGGGCCGAATCAGCCCCAGCATTTT CSVDQGPNQPQHF
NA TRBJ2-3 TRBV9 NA TGTGCCAGCAAGCAGGACTTCACAGCTTCAGATACGCAGTATTTT CASKQDFTASDTQYF
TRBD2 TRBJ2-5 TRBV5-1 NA TGCGCCAGCAGCTTGTTAGCGGGGGGGCAAGAGACCCAGTACTTC CASSLLAGGQETQYF
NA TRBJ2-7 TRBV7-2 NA TGTGCCAGCAGCCCCCCGGGACTTGGACTTAAGCAGTACTTC CASSPPGLGLKQYF
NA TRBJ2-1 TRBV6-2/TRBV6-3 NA TGTGCCAGCAGTTACTCTTCTAGCTTGGTCAATGAGCAGTTCTTC CASSYSSSLVNEQFF
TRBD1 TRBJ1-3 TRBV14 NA TGTGCCAGCAGCCAAGATCTTCCTACAGGGGACTCTGGAAACACCATATATTTT CASSQDLPTGDSGNTIYF
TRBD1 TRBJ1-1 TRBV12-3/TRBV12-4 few TGTGCCAGCAGCCCAGACAGGGCCGCGGCTTTCTTT CASSPDRAAAFF